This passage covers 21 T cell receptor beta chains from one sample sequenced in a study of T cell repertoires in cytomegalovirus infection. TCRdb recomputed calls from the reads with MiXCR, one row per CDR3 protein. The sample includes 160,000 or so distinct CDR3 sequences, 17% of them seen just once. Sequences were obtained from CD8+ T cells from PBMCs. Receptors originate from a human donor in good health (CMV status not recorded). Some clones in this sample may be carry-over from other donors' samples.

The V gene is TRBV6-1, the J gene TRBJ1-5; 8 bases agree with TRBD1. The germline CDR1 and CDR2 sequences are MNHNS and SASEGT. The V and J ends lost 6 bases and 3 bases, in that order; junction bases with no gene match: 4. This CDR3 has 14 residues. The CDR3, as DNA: TGTGCCAGCAGCCGGACAGGGCCCAATCAGCCCCAGCATTTT. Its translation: CASSRTGPNQPQHF.

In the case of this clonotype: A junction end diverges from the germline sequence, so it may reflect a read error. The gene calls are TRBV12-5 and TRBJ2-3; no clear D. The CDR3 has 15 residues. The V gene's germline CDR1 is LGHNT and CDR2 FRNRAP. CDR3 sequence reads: CASGLPGPPTDTEYF. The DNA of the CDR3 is TGTGCTAGTGGTTTGCCGGGTCCTCCCACAGATACGGAGTATTTT.

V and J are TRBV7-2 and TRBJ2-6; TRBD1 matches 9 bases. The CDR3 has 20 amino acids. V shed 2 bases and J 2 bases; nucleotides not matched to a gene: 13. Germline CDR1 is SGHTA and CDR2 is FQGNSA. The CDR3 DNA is TGTGCCAGCAGCTTAAAAGGGTCTACAGGGGGCGCGGCTGGGGCCAACGTCCTGACTTTC. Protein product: CASSLKGSTGGAAGANVLTF.

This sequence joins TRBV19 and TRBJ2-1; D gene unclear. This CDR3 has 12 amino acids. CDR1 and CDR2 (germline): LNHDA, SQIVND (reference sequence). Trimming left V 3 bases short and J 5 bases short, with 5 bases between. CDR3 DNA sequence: TGTGCCAGTAGTATTGGAAACAATGAGCAGTTCTTC. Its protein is CASSIGNNEQFF.

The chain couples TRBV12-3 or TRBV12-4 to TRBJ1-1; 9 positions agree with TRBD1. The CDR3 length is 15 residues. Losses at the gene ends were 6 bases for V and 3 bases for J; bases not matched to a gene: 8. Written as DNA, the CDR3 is TGTGCCAGCAGCTCACCGGGACAGGGTCACACTGAAGCTTTCTTT. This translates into CASSSPGQGHTEAFF.

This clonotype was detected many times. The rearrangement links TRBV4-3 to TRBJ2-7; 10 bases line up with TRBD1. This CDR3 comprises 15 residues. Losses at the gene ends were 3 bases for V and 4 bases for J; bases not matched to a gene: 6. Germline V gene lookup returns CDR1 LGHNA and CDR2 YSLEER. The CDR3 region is CASSQQWTGGYEQYF. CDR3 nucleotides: TGCGCCAGCAGCCAGCAATGGACAGGGGGGTACGAGCAGTACTTC.

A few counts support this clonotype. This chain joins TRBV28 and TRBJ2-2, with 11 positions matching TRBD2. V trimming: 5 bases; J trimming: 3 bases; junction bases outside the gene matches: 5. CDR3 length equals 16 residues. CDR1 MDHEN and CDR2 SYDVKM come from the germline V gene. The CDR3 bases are TGTGCCAGCAGTCTAACTAGCGGGAGATACACCGGGGAGCTGTTTTTT. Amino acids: CASSLTSGRYTGELFF.

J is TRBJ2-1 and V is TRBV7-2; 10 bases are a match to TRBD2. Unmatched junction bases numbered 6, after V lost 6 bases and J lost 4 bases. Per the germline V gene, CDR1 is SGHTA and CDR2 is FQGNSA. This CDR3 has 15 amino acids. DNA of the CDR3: TGTGCCAGCAGGTTCACTAGCGGGGCATACAATGAGCAGTTCTTC. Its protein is CASRFTSGAYNEQFF.

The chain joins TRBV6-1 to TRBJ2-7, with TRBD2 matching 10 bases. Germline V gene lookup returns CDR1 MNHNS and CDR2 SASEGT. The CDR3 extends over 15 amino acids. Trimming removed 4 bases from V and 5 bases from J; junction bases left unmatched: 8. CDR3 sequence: CASSANPSGSDEQYF. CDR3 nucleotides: TGTGCCAGCAGTGCAAACCCTAGCGGGAGTGACGAGCAGTACTTC.

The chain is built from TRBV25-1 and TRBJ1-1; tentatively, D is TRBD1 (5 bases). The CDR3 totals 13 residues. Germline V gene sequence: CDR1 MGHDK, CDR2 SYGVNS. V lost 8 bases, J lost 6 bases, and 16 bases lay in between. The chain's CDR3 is CASGQPVAAEAFF. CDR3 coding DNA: TGTGCCAGCGGACAACCCGTCGCCGCTGAAGCTTTCTTT.

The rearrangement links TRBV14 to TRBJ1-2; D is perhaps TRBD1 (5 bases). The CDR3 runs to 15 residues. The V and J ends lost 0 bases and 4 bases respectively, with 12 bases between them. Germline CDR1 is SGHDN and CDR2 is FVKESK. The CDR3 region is CASSQDPGGVYGYTF. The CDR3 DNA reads TGTGCCAGCAGCCAAGATCCGGGAGGGGTCTATGGCTACACCTTC. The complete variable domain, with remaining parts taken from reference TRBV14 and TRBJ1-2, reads EAGVTQFPSHSVIEKGQTVTLRCDPISGHDNLYWYRRVMGKEIKFLLHFVKESKQDESGMPNNRFLAERTGGTYSTLKVQPAELEDSGVYFCASSQDPGGVYGYTFGSGTRLTVV.

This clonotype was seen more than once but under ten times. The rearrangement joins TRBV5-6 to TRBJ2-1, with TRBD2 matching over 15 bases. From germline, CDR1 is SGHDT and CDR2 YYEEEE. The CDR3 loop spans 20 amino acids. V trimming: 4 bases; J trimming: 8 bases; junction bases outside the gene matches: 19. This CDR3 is CASSLLLTNGLAGGRDEQFF. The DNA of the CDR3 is TGTGCCAGCAGCCTCCTGCTGACTAATGGACTAGCGGGGGGGCGGGATGAGCAGTTCTTC.

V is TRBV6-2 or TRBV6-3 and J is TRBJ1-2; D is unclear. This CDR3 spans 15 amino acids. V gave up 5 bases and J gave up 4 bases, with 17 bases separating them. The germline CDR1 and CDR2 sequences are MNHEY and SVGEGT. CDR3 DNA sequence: TGTGCCAGCAGTGAGACTGGGAAGAGCTCCTATGGCTACACCTTC. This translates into CASSETGKSSYGYTF.

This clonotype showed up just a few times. Here the CDR3 reads CASSLGIAGGGTDTQYF. Written as DNA, the CDR3 is TGTGCCAGCAGCTTAGGAATAGCGGGGGGGGGCACAGATACGCAGTATTTT. This sequence joins TRBV7-2 and TRBJ2-3; 11 bases are shared with TRBD2. There are 17 residues in the CDR3. Germline V lookup: CDR1 SGHTA, CDR2 FQGNSA. The ends lost 1 base at V and 1 base at J; junction bases unmatched: 4.

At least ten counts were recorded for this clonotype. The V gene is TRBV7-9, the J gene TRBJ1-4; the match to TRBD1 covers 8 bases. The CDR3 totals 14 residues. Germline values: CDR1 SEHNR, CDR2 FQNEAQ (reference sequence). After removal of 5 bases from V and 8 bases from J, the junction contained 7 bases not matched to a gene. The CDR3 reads CASSPTGVAEKLFF. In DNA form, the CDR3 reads TGTGCCAGCAGCCCGACAGGGGTGGCGGAAAAACTGTTTTTT. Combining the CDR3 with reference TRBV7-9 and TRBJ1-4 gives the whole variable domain DTGVSQNPRHKITKRGQNVTFRCDPISEHNRLYWYRQTLGQGPEFLTYFQNEAQLEKSRLLSDRFSAERPKGSFSTLEIQRTEQGDSAMYLCASSPTGVAEKLFFGSGTQLSVL.

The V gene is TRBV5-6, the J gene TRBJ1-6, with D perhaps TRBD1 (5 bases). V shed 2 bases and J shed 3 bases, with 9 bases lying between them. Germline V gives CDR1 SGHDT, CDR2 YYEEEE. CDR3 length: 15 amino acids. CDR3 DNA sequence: TGTGCCAGCAGCTTCGGAACAGGCTATAATTCACCCCTCCACTTT. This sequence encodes CASSFGTGYNSPLHF.

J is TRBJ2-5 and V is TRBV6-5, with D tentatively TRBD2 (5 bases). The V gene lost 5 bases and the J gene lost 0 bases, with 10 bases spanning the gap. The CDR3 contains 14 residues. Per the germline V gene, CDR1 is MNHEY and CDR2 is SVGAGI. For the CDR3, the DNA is TGTGCCAGCAGTCCGAGGGAGAACCAAGAGACCCAGTACTTC. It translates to CASSPRENQETQYF.

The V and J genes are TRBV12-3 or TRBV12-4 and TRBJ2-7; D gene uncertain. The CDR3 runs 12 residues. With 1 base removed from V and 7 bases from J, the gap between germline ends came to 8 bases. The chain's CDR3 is CASSLVPWEQYF. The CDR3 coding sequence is TGTGCCAGCAGTTTAGTACCCTGGGAGCAGTACTTC.

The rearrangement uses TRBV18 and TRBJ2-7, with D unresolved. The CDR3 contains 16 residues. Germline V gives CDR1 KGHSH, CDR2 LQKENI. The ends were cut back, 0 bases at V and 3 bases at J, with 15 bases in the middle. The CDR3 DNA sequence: TGTGCCAGCTCACCACCGACGCGTATTTCAGTCTACGAGCAGTACTTC. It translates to CASSPPTRISVYEQYF. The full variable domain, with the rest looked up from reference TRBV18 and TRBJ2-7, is NAGVMQNPRHLVRRRGQEARLRCSPMKGHSHVYWYRQLPEEGLKFMVYLQKENIIDESGMPKERFSAEFPKEGPSILRIQQVVRGDSAAYFCASSPPTRISVYEQYFGPGTRLTVT.

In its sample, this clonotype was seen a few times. The CDR3 nucleotides are TGTGCCAGCAGTCCGACACTCCTCTTCAGCCCCTCCTACGAGCAGTACTTC. Its translation is CASSPTLLFSPSYEQYF. J is TRBJ2-7 and V is TRBV28, with D unresolved. Trimming took 5 bases from V and 0 from J, leaving 20 bases between them. Looked up from germline, CDR1 is MDHEN and CDR2 is SYDVKM. This CDR3 has 17 residues.

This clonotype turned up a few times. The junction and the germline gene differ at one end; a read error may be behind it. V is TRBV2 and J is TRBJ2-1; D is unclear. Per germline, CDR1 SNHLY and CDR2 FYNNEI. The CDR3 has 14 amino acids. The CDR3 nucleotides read TGTGCCAGCAGGGCGGTGGGCTCCTACAATAAGCAGTTCTTC. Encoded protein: CASRAVGSYNKQFF. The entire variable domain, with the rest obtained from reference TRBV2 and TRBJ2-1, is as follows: EPEVTQTPSHQVTQMGQEVILRCVPISNHLYFYWYRQILGQKVEFLVSFYNNEISEKSEIFDDQFSVERPDGSNFTLKIRSTKLEDSAMYFCASRAVGSYNKQFFGPGTRLTVL.